The rows below give T cell receptor beta chains drawn from one sample of a study of CD8+CD57+ T cells in acquired aplastic anemia. TCRdb processed the reads anew with MiXCR; each CDR3 protein has one entry. This table holds about 160,000 distinct CDR3 sequences, 40% to 60% found once. Source material: sorted CD4+, CD8+, or CD8+CD57+ T cells (not recorded which) from PBMCs. Source of these receptors: a human donor with aplastic anemia. Each CDR3 is given with its conserved first and last residue. The D gene is left open where the match is weak.

v_gene: TRBV2; j_gene: TRBJ2-7; d_gene: NA; CDR3aa: CASSGRGGGEQYF
v_gene: TRBV12-5; j_gene: TRBJ2-1; d_gene: TRBD1; CDR3aa: CASGLQGAWEQFF
v_gene: TRBV7-3; j_gene: TRBJ2-6; d_gene: NA; CDR3aa: CASSPLGGSSGANVLTF
v_gene: TRBV24-1; j_gene: TRBJ2-2; d_gene: NA; CDR3aa: CATSDLGGGEDGELFF
v_gene: TRBV9; j_gene: TRBJ1-4; d_gene: NA; CDR3aa: CASSVGGGKLFF
v_gene: TRBV20-1; j_gene: TRBJ2-7; d_gene: NA; CDR3aa: CSATDRSYEQYF
v_gene: TRBV7-7; j_gene: TRBJ2-1; d_gene: TRBD2; CDR3aa: CASSPAFSGGEQFF
v_gene: TRBV20-1; j_gene: TRBJ1-1; d_gene: NA; CDR3aa: CSASTLVGTGAFF
v_gene: TRBV11-2; j_gene: TRBJ2-7; d_gene: NA; CDR3aa: CASSPGAGQWPYEQYF
v_gene: TRBV27; j_gene: TRBJ1-5; d_gene: NA; CDR3aa: CATGRTNQPQHF
v_gene: TRBV9; j_gene: TRBJ1-1; d_gene: NA; CDR3aa: CASSVVPVGAEAFF